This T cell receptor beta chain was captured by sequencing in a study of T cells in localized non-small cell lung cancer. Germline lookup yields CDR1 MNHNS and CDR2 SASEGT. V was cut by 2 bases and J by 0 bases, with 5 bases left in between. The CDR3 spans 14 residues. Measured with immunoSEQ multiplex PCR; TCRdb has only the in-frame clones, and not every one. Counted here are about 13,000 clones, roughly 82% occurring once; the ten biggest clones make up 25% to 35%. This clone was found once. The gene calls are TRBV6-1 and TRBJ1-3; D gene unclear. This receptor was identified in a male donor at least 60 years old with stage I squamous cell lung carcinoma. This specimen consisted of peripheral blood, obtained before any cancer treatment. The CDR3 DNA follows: TGTGCCAGCAGTGAACGGAGCTCTGGAAACACCATATATTTT. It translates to CASSERSSGNTIYF.